One and the same sample provided the 15 T cell receptor beta chains below, sequenced in a study of beta chain features in type 1 diabetes. The sequenced template was cDNA made from the entire isolated RNA. The repertoire was sequenced with immunoSEQ multiplex PCR; TCRdb's copy has only in-frame clones and lacks some. The data hold about half a million clones, with approximately 10% observed a single time. Material: naive CD4+ T cells from blood. The receptors shown here come from a woman aged 18-29 years in good health.

This clone has a handful of counts. V and J are TRBV12-2 and TRBJ2-5; TRBD1 is the table's D call, not checked against the DNA. TRBV12-2 is a recognized pseudogene. The CDR3 contains 17 residues. The DNA for the CDR3 is TGTGCAAGTCGCTCCCCTGGGCCGTACAGGAACAAAGAGACCCAGTACTTC. It is translated as CASRSPGPYRNKETQYF.

The rearrangement uses TRBV18 and TRBJ2-7; D not resolved. The V gene lost 3 bases and the J gene lost 5 bases, with 8 bases spanning the gap. This CDR3 has 12 amino acids. CDR1 and CDR2 from the germline V gene are KGHSH and LQKENI. The CDR3 region is CASSPLPNEQYF. DNA of the CDR3: TGTGCCAGCTCACCGCTACCCAACGAGCAGTACTTC.

The chain is built from TRBV4-2 and TRBJ2-5, with a possible D match to TRBD2 (6 bases). The CDR3 length is 16 residues. The V end was cut by 2 bases, the J end by 0 bases, with 13 bases between. Germline lookup yields CDR1 LGHNA and CDR2 YNFKEQ. CDR3 loop: CASSQNEAGNQETQYF. CDR3 in DNA: TGTGCCAGCAGCCAAAACGAGGCGGGGAACCAAGAGACCCAGTACTTC.

J is TRBJ2-3 and V is TRBV5-4; D could derive from TRBD1 or TRBD2 (7 bases each). In germline, CDR1 is SGHNT, CDR2 YYREEE (reference sequence). The CDR3 loop spans 18 amino acids. V was clipped by 3 bases and J by 9 bases, with 29 bases between them. CDR3 residues: CASSSRGRGTAPLRTQYF. CDR3 sequence (DNA): TGTGCCAGCAGCTCACGTGGGAGGGGGACAGCCCCGCTGCGAACGCAGTATTTT.

This chain uses TRBV11-1 with TRBJ2-7; 7 bases match TRBD1. The CDR3 has 14 amino acids. Unmatched junction bases numbered 9, after V lost 7 bases and J lost 3 bases. Germline CDR1 is SGHAT and CDR2 is FQDESV (reference sequence). CDR3 loop: CASKRPGGSYEQYF. The CDR3 nucleotides read TGTGCCAGCAAACGTCCAGGGGGTAGCTACGAGCAGTACTTC.

The chain combines TRBV5-1 with TRBJ1-1; 9 nucleotides line up with TRBD1. The CDR3 totals 14 residues. The junction had 2 bases not matched to a gene; V was cut back by 4 bases and J by 1 base. Germline-derived CDR1 and CDR2 are SGHRS and YFSETQ. The CDR3: CASSATGGNTEAFF. CDR3 nucleotide sequence: TGCGCCAGCAGCGCGACAGGGGGGAACACTGAAGCTTTCTTT.

This sequence joins TRBV7-2 and TRBJ1-2, with TRBD1 as a possible D gene (5 bases). V was trimmed by 3 bases and J by 6 bases, leaving 11 bases between them. CDR1 and CDR2 (germline): SGHTA, FQGNSA. The CDR3 loop spans 13 amino acids. The chain's CDR3 is CASSFSRGDGYTF. The DNA for the CDR3 is TGTGCCAGCAGCTTTTCCCGGGGGGATGGCTACACCTTC.

The chain joins TRBV19 to TRBJ1-6; the match to TRBD1 covers 10 bases. The germline V gene encodes CDR1 LNHDA and CDR2 SQIVND (reference sequence). This CDR3 region has 15 residues. V shed 7 bases and J 10 bases; nucleotides not matched to a gene: 10. The CDR3 nucleotides read TGTGCCAGTACCCCTGGGGACAGGGGATACTCACCCCTCCACTTT. Its translation is CASTPGDRGYSPLHF. The complete variable domain, with remaining parts taken from reference TRBV19 and TRBJ1-6, reads DGGITQSPKYLFRKEGQNVTLSCEQNLNHDAMYWYRQDPGQGLRLIYYSQIVNDFQKGDIAEGYSVSREKKESFPLTVTSAQKNPTAFYLCASTPGDRGYSPLHFGNGTRLTVT.

In this sample, this clone turned up a few times. The genes are TRBV6-6 and TRBJ2-7, with 8 bases lining up with TRBD1. After removal of 2 bases from V and 2 bases from J, the junction contained 2 bases not matched to a gene. Germline V CDR1 and CDR2: MNHNY, SVGAGI (reference sequence). This CDR3 spans 14 amino acids. DNA for the CDR3: TGTGCCAGCAGTTACGCACAGGGGGCCTACGAGCAGTACGTC. Protein: CASSYAQGAYEQYV.

This clone has more than one count but fewer than ten. This rearrangement joins TRBV5-4 to TRBJ2-3; tentative D call: TRBD1 (6 bases). Trimming took off 4 bases at V and 1 base at J, with 10 bases between the two ends. CDR1 and CDR2 from the germline V gene are SGHNT and YYREEE (reference sequence). This CDR3 comprises 14 residues. This chain's CDR3 is CASSQQGGTDTQYF. The CDR3 nucleotides are TGTGCCAGCAGCCAACAGGGCGGCACAGATACGCAGTATTTT.

The genes are TRBV30 and TRBJ2-5; D assignment may be TRBD1 or TRBD2 (6 bases each). The DNA end is a closer match to TRBJ2-7, so the J assignment may be wrong. The CDR3 runs 14 residues. Per the germline V gene, CDR1 is GTSNPN and CDR2 is SVGIG (reference sequence). CDR3 loop: CAWSFGGKSHEQYF. Here the CDR3 DNA reads TGTGCCTGGAGTTTCGGGGGCAAGTCCCACGAGCAGTACTTC.

This clone was seen a few times. The chain carries TRBV2 and TRBJ2-4; 7 bases line up with TRBD1. The germline gives CDR1 SNHLY, CDR2 FYNNEI. J was trimmed by 6 bases and V by 1 base; bases with no gene match: 6. The CDR3 is 15 amino acids. The CDR3 reads CASSEETGSLNIQYF. CDR3 DNA: TGTGCCAGCAGTGAAGAGACAGGGTCATTAAACATTCAGTACTTC.

This clone appeared a few times. The J gene is TRBJ2-1, the V gene TRBV19; 10 bases line up with TRBD2. The CDR3 has 12 residues. V lost 4 bases, J lost 13 bases, and 4 bases stayed unmatched. CDR1 and CDR2 (germline): LNHDA, SQIVND (reference sequence). Written as DNA, the CDR3 is TGTGCCAGTAGTACGCTAGCGGGAGCCCAGTTCTTC. Translation gives CASSTLAGAQFF.

This clone has a handful of counts. This chain connects TRBV14 to TRBJ1-1; D ambiguous. Trimming cost V 4 bases and J 3 bases, with 12 bases left between them. Germline V CDR1 and CDR2: SGHDN, FVKESK. The CDR3 extends over 14 amino acids. CDR3 bases: TGTGCCAGCAGCCTAAAAAGGGCGGACACTGAAGCTTTCTTT. This translates into CASSLKRADTEAFF. Full variable domain (rest looked up from reference TRBV14 and TRBJ1-1): EAGVTQFPSHSVIEKGQTVTLRCDPISGHDNLYWYRRVMGKEIKFLLHFVKESKQDESGMPNNRFLAERTGGTYSTLKVQPAELEDSGVYFCASSLKRADTEAFFGQGTRLTVV.

A few counts support this clone. The genes are TRBV28 and TRBJ2-3; 7 bases match TRBD2. This CDR3 spans 15 amino acids. V gave up 5 bases and J gave up 1 base; unmatched junction bases: 6. Germline V gene data show CDR1 as MDHEN and CDR2 as SYDVKM. The CDR3, as DNA: TGTGCCAGCAGTGAGGGAGGGGTCGGCACAGATACGCAGTATTTT. Amino acid sequence: CASSEGGVGTDTQYF. The variable domain in full, completed from reference TRBV28 and TRBJ2-3, reads DVKVTQSSRYLVKRTGEKVFLECVQDMDHENMFWYRQDPGLGLRLIYFSYDVKMKEKGDIPEGYSVSREKKERFSLILESASTNQTSMYLCASSEGGVGTDTQYFGPGTRLTVL.